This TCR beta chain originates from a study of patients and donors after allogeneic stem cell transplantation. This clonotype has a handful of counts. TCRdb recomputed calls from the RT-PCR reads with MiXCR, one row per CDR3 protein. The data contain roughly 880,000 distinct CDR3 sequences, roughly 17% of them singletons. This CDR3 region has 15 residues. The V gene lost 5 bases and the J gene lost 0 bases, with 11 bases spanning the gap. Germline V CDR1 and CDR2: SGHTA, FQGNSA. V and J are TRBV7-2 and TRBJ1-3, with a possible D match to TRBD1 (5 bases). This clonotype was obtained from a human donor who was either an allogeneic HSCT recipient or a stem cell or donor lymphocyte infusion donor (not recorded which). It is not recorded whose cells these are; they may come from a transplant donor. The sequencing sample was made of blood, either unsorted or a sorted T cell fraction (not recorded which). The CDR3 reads CASSDGHFSGNTIYF. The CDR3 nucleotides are TGTGCCAGCAGCGATGGACACTTCTCTGGAAACACCATATATTTT.